The 27 T cell receptor beta chains below come from one sample, sequenced in a study of beta chain features in type 1 diabetes. Findings of the study overall: Moderately but significantly shorter TCRB CDR3s were found in Type 1 diabetes patients in all four CD4+ subsets.

Reverse transcribing all isolated RNA meant expressed TCRB transcripts were sequenced. TCRdb's table, derived via immunoSEQ multiplex PCR, lists solely in-frame clones and lacks some. The table includes 300,000 to 350,000 clones, about a tenth detected once. Their antigens remain unidentified. The sample was central memory CD4+ T cells from blood. The receptor source for this set is a man in his thirties or forties with type 1 diabetes.

This clone showed up just a few times. This sample includes further DNA sequences coding for the same CDR3. The chain is built from TRBV5-1 and TRBJ2-1; D unresolved. CDR1 and CDR2 (germline): SGHRS, YFSETQ. The CDR3 loop spans 14 amino acids. V lost 0 bases, J lost 0 bases, and 4 bases lay in between. CDR3 nucleotide sequence: TGCGCCAGCAGCTTGGCCCTCTCCTACAATGAGCAGTTCTTC. Protein sequence: CASSLALSYNEQFF. The complete variable domain, with remaining parts taken from reference TRBV5-1 and TRBJ2-1, reads KAGVTQTPRYLIKTRGQQVTLSCSPISGHRSVSWYQQTPGQGLQFLFEYFSETQRNKGNFPGRFSGRQFSNSRSEMNVSTLELGDSALYLCASSLALSYNEQFFGPGTRLTVL.

The CDR3 loop reads CASSGLGTRWNSPLHF. In nucleotides, the CDR3 is TGTGCCAGCAGTGGACTAGGGACAAGGTGGAATTCACCCCTCCACTTT. The chain has TRBV2 and TRBJ1-6; the D gene is possibly TRBD1 (6 bases). The CDR3 has 16 residues. The germline V gene has CDR1 SNHLY and CDR2 FYNNEI. V was trimmed by 4 bases and J by 7 bases, leaving 17 bases between them.

This chain uses TRBV5-6 with TRBJ1-2; 10 nucleotides align to TRBD1. Germline CDR1 is SGHDT and CDR2 is YYEEEE. The V and J ends lost 2 bases and 5 bases, in that order; junction bases with no gene match: 3. CDR3 length equals 14 residues. CDR3: CASSFDRGPYGYTF. For the CDR3, the DNA is TGTGCCAGCAGCTTTGACAGGGGGCCTTATGGCTACACCTTC.

The rearrangement joins TRBV30 to TRBJ1-6; no clear D. Germline V gene data show CDR1 as GTSNPN and CDR2 as SVGIG (reference sequence). The CDR3 runs to 13 residues. V lost 3 bases, J lost 6 bases, and 9 bases lay in between. This CDR3 reads CAWRGRTNSPLHF. CDR3 DNA: TGTGCCTGGAGAGGACGGACTAATTCACCCCTCCACTTT.

This rearrangement joins TRBV5-4 to TRBJ2-1; D uncertain. The V gene lost 4 bases and the J gene lost 4 bases, with 12 bases spanning the gap. The CDR3 has 14 amino acids. Germline V lookup: CDR1 SGHNT, CDR2 YYREEE (reference sequence). The CDR3 DNA reads as TGTGCCAGCAGCCTATGGTCGAAGTACAATGAGCAGTTCTTC. Its protein product is CASSLWSKYNEQFF.

This clone was seen only a few times. The genes are TRBV5-1 and TRBJ2-2, with unresolved D. Germline loops: CDR1 SGHRS, CDR2 YFSETQ. Trimming shortened V by 0 bases and J by 2 bases, and 5 bases separated the two germline ends. The CDR3 length is 14 residues. CDR3: CASSLGGNTGELFF. CDR3 coding DNA: TGCGCCAGCAGCTTGGGCGGAAACACCGGGGAGCTGTTTTTT.

A few counts support this clone. V is TRBV10-1 and J is TRBJ2-7; perhaps D is TRBD1 or TRBD2 (6 bases each). The germline gives CDR1 WNHNN, CDR2 SYGVQD (reference sequence). This CDR3 spans 14 amino acids. V shed 3 bases and J shed 6 bases, with 15 bases lying between them. The CDR3 nucleotides are TGCGCCAGCAGTGACACGGGGGCCCCCCGCGAGCAGTACTTC. This encodes CASSDTGAPREQYF.

V and J are TRBV25-1 and TRBJ1-4; possibly TRBD1 for D (6 bases). Germline V lookup: CDR1 MGHDK, CDR2 SYGVNS. Trimming took 3 bases from V and 1 from J, leaving 15 bases between them. The CDR3 length is 17 residues. The chain's CDR3 is CASSESARGITNEKLFF. The DNA for the CDR3 is TGTGCCAGCAGTGAGTCCGCCAGGGGAATAACTAATGAAAAACTGTTTTTT. Drawing the rest from reference TRBV25-1 and TRBJ1-4, the complete variable domain is EADIYQTPRYLVIGTGKKITLECSQTMGHDKMYWYQQDPGMELHLIHYSYGVNSTEKGDLSSESTVSRIRTEHFPLTLESARPSHTSQYLCASSESARGITNEKLFFGSGTQLSVL.

This clone was detected a few times. The chain couples TRBV11-2 to TRBJ2-1, with D uncertain. CDR1 and CDR2 from the germline V gene are SGHAT and FQNNGV. The V and J ends lost 1 base and 0 bases respectively, with 16 bases between them. The CDR3 has 18 amino acids. The CDR3 DNA follows: TGTGCCAGCAGCTTAGTAAGCCTAACCCTTGGCTCCTACAATGAGCAGTTCTTC. Its protein product is CASSLVSLTLGSYNEQFF.

This clone has a handful of counts. The chain has TRBV29-1 and TRBJ1-2; D remains unclear. The germline CDR1 and CDR2 sequences are SQVTM and ANQGSEA. V dropped 7 bases and J dropped 6 bases, with 21 bases sitting between them. The CDR3 sequence is 14 residues long. CDR3 amino acids: CSADPGEALHGYTF. The CDR3 DNA reads as TGCAGCGCCGACCCGGGCGAAGCTTTACATGGCTACACCTTC. The whole variable domain, filled in from reference TRBV29-1 and TRBJ1-2, reads SAVISQKPSRDICQRGTSLTIQCQVDSQVTMMFWYRQQPGQSLTLIATANQGSEATYESGFVIDKFPISRPNLTFSTLTVSNMSPEDSSIYLCSADPGEALHGYTFGSGTRLTVV.

This chain joins TRBV19 and TRBJ2-5; 9 positions agree with TRBD2. Unmatched junction bases numbered 4, after V lost 3 bases and J lost 2 bases. CDR3 length equals 15 residues. Germline assignment: CDR1 LNHDA and CDR2 SQIVND (reference sequence). This CDR3 reads CASSISGSAQETQYF. Here the CDR3 DNA reads TGTGCCAGTAGTATTAGCGGGAGCGCGCAAGAGACCCAGTACTTC.

Only a few counts were recorded for this clone. The chain employs TRBV18 and TRBJ2-7; 12 bases agree with TRBD2. Per the germline V gene, CDR1 is KGHSH and CDR2 is LQKENI. This CDR3 region has 18 residues. V gave up 3 bases and J gave up 3 bases; unmatched junction bases: 12. CDR3 DNA sequence: TGTGCCAGCTCACCGGCTAGACTAGCGGGGGCCGGTGGCTACGAGCAGTACTTC. Its translation is CASSPARLAGAGGYEQYF. Complete variable domain (other parts from reference TRBV18 and TRBJ2-7): NAGVMQNPRHLVRRRGQEARLRCSPMKGHSHVYWYRQLPEEGLKFMVYLQKENIIDESGMPKERFSAEFPKEGPSILRIQQVVRGDSAAYFCASSPARLAGAGGYEQYFGPGTRLTVT.

The chain employs TRBV10-3 and TRBJ2-7; 10 bases fit TRBD1. This CDR3 comprises 15 residues. Unmatched junction bases numbered 6, after V lost 4 bases and J lost 3 bases. The germline V gene encodes CDR1 ENHRY and CDR2 SYGVKD. CDR3 sequence reads: CAISADRGQGYEQYF. CDR3 in DNA: TGTGCCATCAGTGCAGACAGGGGGCAAGGCTACGAGCAGTACTTC.

This clone was seen more than once but under ten times. V usage is TRBV7-2 and J usage is TRBJ2-7, with D maybe TRBD2 (6 bases). Trimming removed 4 bases at V and 2 bases at J, with 18 bases between. This CDR3 region has 16 residues. The germline CDR1 and CDR2 sequences are SGHTA and FQGNSA. The CDR3 region is CASSSTWSRGAYEQYF. In DNA form, the CDR3 reads TGTGCCAGCAGCTCCACATGGTCGCGGGGCGCCTACGAGCAGTACTTC.

This clone was seen a handful of times. This rearrangement joins TRBV7-9 to TRBJ1-2; 11 positions agree with TRBD1. CDR1 and CDR2 (germline): SEHNR, FQNEAQ (reference sequence). CDR3 length equals 17 residues. V was clipped by 5 bases and J by 1 base; unmatched bases: 9. The CDR3 coding sequence is TGTGCCAGCAGCCAACGAACCGGGACAGGGGGTAACTATGGCTACACCTTC. Amino acid sequence: CASSQRTGTGGNYGYTF.

In its sample, this clone was seen many times. The rearrangement joins TRBV27 to TRBJ2-7; D call uncertain. The CDR3 length is 16 residues. Trimming left V 2 bases short and J 2 bases short, with 16 bases between. CDR1 is MNHEY, CDR2 SMNVEV, per germline (reference sequence). For the CDR3, the DNA is TGTGCCAGCAGTTTAAGACTTGGGCGTAACCCCTACGAGCAGTACTTC. The encoded protein is CASSLRLGRNPYEQYF.

The rearrangement uses TRBV28 and TRBJ1-1; D is undetermined. Looked up from germline, CDR1 is MDHEN and CDR2 is SYDVKM. This CDR3 spans 13 amino acids. With 6 bases removed from V and 5 bases from J, the gap between germline ends came to 13 bases. In DNA, the CDR3 is TGTGCCAGCAGGAGTTCTACGGGTACTGAAGCTTTCTTT. It translates to CASRSSTGTEAFF.

The J gene is TRBJ2-5, the V gene TRBV7-2, with TRBD2 matching 9 bases. This CDR3 spans 16 amino acids. The V and J ends lost 3 bases and 0 bases, in that order; junction bases with no gene match: 5. Germline V gene sequence: CDR1 SGHTA, CDR2 FQGNSA. DNA for the CDR3: TGTGCCAGCAGCTTCTATAGCGGGGGCCACCAAGAGACCCAGTACTTC. Protein product: CASSFYSGGHQETQYF.

CDR3 sequence reads: CASSYRADYEQYF. In DNA form, the CDR3 reads TGTGCCAGCAGTTACAGGGCGGACTACGAGCAGTACTTC. The chain recombines TRBV6-5 with TRBJ2-7; D unresolved. CDR1 is MNHEY and CDR2 is SVGAGI in the germline V gene. The CDR3 consists of 13 residues. Trimming took 2 bases from V and 3 from J, leaving 8 bases between them.

V usage is TRBV5-1 and J usage is TRBJ2-7; D may match TRBD1 or TRBD2 (6 bases each). Germline CDR1 is SGHRS and CDR2 is YFSETQ. The CDR3 covers 14 residues. V was cut by 6 bases and J by 2 bases, with 15 bases left in between. The CDR3 nucleotides read TGCGCCAGCAATATAGGGGGGATTACCTACGAGCAGTACTTC. Translation gives CASNIGGITYEQYF.

The rearrangement uses TRBV7-2 and TRBJ1-5; D call uncertain. From germline, CDR1 is SGHTA and CDR2 FQGNSA. The CDR3 is 12 amino acids. V was trimmed by 1 base and J by 7 bases, leaving 5 bases between them. CDR3 loop: CASSLDQQPQHF. CDR3 DNA sequence: TGTGCCAGCAGCTTAGACCAACAGCCCCAGCATTTT.

The chain is built from TRBV25-1 and TRBJ1-6, with TRBD1 matching over 8 bases. Germline CDR1 reads MGHDK; CDR2 reads SYGVNS. V lost 4 bases to trimming and J lost 5 bases; unmatched junction nucleotides: 4. There are 15 residues in the CDR3. The CDR3 bases are TGTGCCAGCAGTGCCCTGACAGGGGATAATTCACCCCTCCACTTT. This sequence encodes CASSALTGDNSPLHF.

This clone was seen a few times. The chain recombines TRBV7-9 with TRBJ1-4, with D maybe TRBD1 (6 bases). CDR1 is SEHNR and CDR2 is FQNEAQ in the germline V gene (reference sequence). The V and J ends lost 5 bases and 6 bases respectively, with 19 bases between them. The CDR3 has 16 amino acids. CDR3 bases: TGTGCCAGCAGCAAGGACGTTCGGGGGGCGCATGAAAAACTGTTTTTT. Residues: CASSKDVRGAHEKLFF.

The J gene is TRBJ1-2, the V gene TRBV6-5; TRBD1 matches 8 bases. V shed 8 bases and J 7 bases; nucleotides not matched to a gene: 15. The CDR3 has 15 residues. The V gene's germline CDR1 is MNHEY and CDR2 SVGAGI. The CDR3: CASAIQGATRLGYTF. The CDR3 nucleotides are TGTGCCAGCGCGATTCAGGGGGCCACCCGTCTTGGCTACACCTTC.

V usage is TRBV7-9 and J usage is TRBJ2-5, with 9 bases identical to TRBD2. CDR3 length equals 14 residues. Germline trimming cut 6 bases from V and 5 bases from J; bases unmatched to any gene: 7. Per the germline V gene, CDR1 is SEHNR and CDR2 is FQNEAQ (reference sequence). The CDR3 bases are TGTGCCAGCAGTAAACTAGCGGGTCTCGAGACCCAGTACTTC. Translation gives CASSKLAGLETQYF.

J is TRBJ2-7 and V is TRBV7-2, with D hard to call. The germline V gene encodes CDR1 SGHTA and CDR2 FQGNSA. V was cut by 5 bases and J by 5 bases, with 13 bases left in between. The CDR3 extends over 13 amino acids. Here the CDR3 DNA reads TGTGCCAGCAGCGTCCAACAGACGGACGAGCAGTACTTC. Encoded protein: CASSVQQTDEQYF.

Comment on this clone: Other DNA sequences within the sample encode an identical CDR3. V usage is TRBV18 and J usage is TRBJ2-3; unclear D gene. Trimming pared 0 bases from V and 3 bases from J, leaving 4 bases between. There are 13 residues in the CDR3. CDR1 is KGHSH and CDR2 is LQKENI in the germline V gene. The CDR3 DNA is TGTGCCAGCTCACCACCGGGGACAGATACGCAGTATTTT. Translated: CASSPPGTDTQYF.